Listed here are 9 T cell receptor beta chains from one sample, sequenced in a study of T cell responses to AZD1222 COVID-19 vaccine. Repertoires were generated with immunoSEQ multiplex PCR, while TCRdb's copy carries only in-frame clones and drops some. Of some 90,000 clones listed, around 90% are singletons. Specimen: peripheral blood, collected on day 0 of AZD1222 vaccination. These receptors were taken from an adult in good health.

The chain combines TRBV19 with TRBJ1-5; no reliable D call. This CDR3 has 15 residues. Germline V gene sequence: CDR1 LNHDA, CDR2 SQIVND (reference sequence). Between the trimmed V and J ends, which lost 6 bases and 0 bases, there was a span of 12 bases. The CDR3 region is CASSPILYSNQPQHF. The CDR3 nucleotides read TGTGCCAGTAGCCCAATACTATATAGCAATCAGCCCCAGCATTTT.

This chain links TRBV2 with TRBJ2-2; 11 bases match TRBD2. From germline, CDR1 is SNHLY and CDR2 FYNNEI. The CDR3 runs to 16 residues. V shed 6 bases and J 4 bases; nucleotides not matched to a gene: 7. The CDR3 region is CASRASGRQSTGELFF. Written as DNA, the CDR3 is TGTGCCAGCAGGGCTAGCGGGAGGCAGAGCACCGGGGAGCTGTTTTTT.

This rearrangement joins TRBV10-3 to TRBJ1-3; D is uncertain. The CDR3 runs 14 residues. The V gene's germline CDR1 is ENHRY and CDR2 SYGVKD. Trimming removed 3 bases from V and 2 bases from J, with 8 bases in between. As DNA, the CDR3 is TGTGCCATCAGTGACAGCAGAACTGGAAACACCATATATTTT. Translating gives CAISDSRTGNTIYF.

This chain links TRBV5-1 with TRBJ1-3; 11 bases align to TRBD1. The CDR3 totals 20 residues. Trimming took 7 bases from V and 1 from J; bases not matched to a gene: 19. Per germline, CDR1 SGHRS and CDR2 YFSETQ. The CDR3 DNA sequence: TGCGCCAGCCGGCCGAGGGGGGGACAGGGGGATCGAATTTCTGGAAACACCATATATTTT. Protein sequence: CASRPRGGQGDRISGNTIYF.

This chain links TRBV7-9 with TRBJ1-1; D is uncertain. The length of the CDR3 is 13 residues. V was pared by 1 base and J by 4 bases, with 7 bases between. Germline loops: CDR1 SEHNR, CDR2 FQNEAQ (reference sequence). The CDR3 DNA sequence: TGTGCCAGCAGCTTAGGGACCGGCACTGAAGCTTTCTTT. This translates into CASSLGTGTEAFF.

The rearrangement joins TRBV19 to TRBJ1-3, with 8 bases matching TRBD1. This CDR3 is built from 16 residues. The ends lost 5 bases at V and 3 bases at J; junction bases unmatched: 9. Germline lookup yields CDR1 LNHDA and CDR2 SQIVND (reference sequence). The CDR3: CASSAQPGTGGNTIYF. DNA of the CDR3: TGTGCCAGTAGTGCCCAACCCGGGACAGGTGGAAACACCATATATTTT.

The chain links TRBV27 to TRBJ2-3; possibly TRBD2 for D (6 bases). This CDR3 has 15 amino acids. Trimming removed 5 bases at V and 3 bases at J, with 15 bases between. The germline gives CDR1 MNHEY, CDR2 SMNVEV (reference sequence). CDR3 nucleotide sequence: TGTGCCAGCAGTGTCTTCGGGAGAAGGACAGATACGCAGTATTTT. Translating it yields CASSVFGRRTDTQYF.

The V and J genes are TRBV6-1 and TRBJ2-7; 11 bases line up with TRBD2. V lost 3 bases, J lost 4 bases, and 8 bases stayed unmatched. The germline gives CDR1 MNHNS, CDR2 SASEGT. The CDR3 is made up of 16 amino acids. The CDR3 coding sequence is TGTGCCAGCAGTGATGAGTTTAGCGGGAGGGGGTACGAGCAGTACTTC. It encodes CASSDEFSGRGYEQYF.

The CDR3 spells CASSGGLRGNSPLHF. The CDR3 DNA reads TGTGCCAGTAGCGGGGGCCTACGGGGTAATTCACCCCTCCACTTT. This chain uses TRBV5-8 with TRBJ1-6; D is possibly TRBD1 (6 bases). The V end was cut by 8 bases, the J end by 6 bases, with 18 bases between. Looked up from germline, CDR1 is SGHTS and CDR2 is YDEGEE. The length of the CDR3 is 15 residues. Combining the CDR3 with reference TRBV5-8 and TRBJ1-6 gives the whole variable domain EAGVTQSPTHLIKTRGQQATLRCSPISGHTSVYWYQQALGLGLQFLLWYDEGEERNRGNFPPRFSGRQFPNYSSELNVNALELEDSALYLCASSGGLRGNSPLHFGNGTRLTVT.